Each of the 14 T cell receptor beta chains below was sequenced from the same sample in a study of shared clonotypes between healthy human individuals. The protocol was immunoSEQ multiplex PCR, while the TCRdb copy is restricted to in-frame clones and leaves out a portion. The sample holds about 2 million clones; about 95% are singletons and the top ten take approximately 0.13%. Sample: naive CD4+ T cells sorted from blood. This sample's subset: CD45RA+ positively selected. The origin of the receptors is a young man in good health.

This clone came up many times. In nucleotides, the CDR3 is TGTGCCAGCAGCGAAGGGACCGGATACTATGGCTACACCTTC. This sequence encodes CASSEGTGYYGYTF. The chain joins TRBV5-4 to TRBJ1-2, with D maybe TRBD1 (5 bases). This CDR3 contains 14 residues. Germline CDR1 reads SGHNT; CDR2 reads YYREEE (reference sequence). Trimming removed 4 bases at V and 3 bases at J, with 13 bases between.

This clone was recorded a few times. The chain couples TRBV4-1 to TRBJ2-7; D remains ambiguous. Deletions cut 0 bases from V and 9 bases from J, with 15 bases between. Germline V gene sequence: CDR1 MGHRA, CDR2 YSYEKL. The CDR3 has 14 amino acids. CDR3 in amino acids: CASSQDWPTGGQYF. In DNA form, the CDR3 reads TGCGCCAGCAGCCAAGATTGGCCAACGGGCGGGCAGTACTTC.

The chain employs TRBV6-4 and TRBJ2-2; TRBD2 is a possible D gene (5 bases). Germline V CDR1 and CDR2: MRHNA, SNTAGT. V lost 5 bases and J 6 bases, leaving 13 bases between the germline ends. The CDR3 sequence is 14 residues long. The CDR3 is CASSTGLFPGELFF. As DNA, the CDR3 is TGTGCCAGCAGTACCGGACTGTTTCCCGGGGAGCTGTTTTTT.

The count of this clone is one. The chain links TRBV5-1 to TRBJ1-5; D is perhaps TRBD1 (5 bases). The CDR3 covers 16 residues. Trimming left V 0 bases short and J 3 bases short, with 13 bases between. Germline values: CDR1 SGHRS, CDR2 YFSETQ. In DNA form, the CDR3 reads TGCGCCAGCAGCTTGGCTCCGGCGGGGGACAATCAGCCCCAGCATTTT. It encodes CASSLAPAGDNQPQHF.

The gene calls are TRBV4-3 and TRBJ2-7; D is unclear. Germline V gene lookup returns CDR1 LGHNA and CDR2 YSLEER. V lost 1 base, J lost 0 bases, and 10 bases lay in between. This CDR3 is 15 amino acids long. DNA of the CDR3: TGCGCCAGCAGCCAAGGGTCCATCGACTCCTACGAGCAGTACTTC. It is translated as CASSQGSIDSYEQYF.

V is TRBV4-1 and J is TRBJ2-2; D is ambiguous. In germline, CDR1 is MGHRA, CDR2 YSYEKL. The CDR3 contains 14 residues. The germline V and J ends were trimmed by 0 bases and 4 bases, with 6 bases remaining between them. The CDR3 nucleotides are TGCGCCAGCAGCCAAGATTCACCCACCGGGGAGCTGTTTTTT. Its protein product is CASSQDSPTGELFF.

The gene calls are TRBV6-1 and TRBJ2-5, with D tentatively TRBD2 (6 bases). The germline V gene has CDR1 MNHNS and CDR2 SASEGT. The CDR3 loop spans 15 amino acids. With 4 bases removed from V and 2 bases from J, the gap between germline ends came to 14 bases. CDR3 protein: CASSGRGSLQETQYF. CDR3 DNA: TGTGCCAGCAGTGGGAGGGGTTCCTTACAAGAGACCCAGTACTTC.

The CDR3 here is CASSIVARSYNEQFF. The CDR3 coding sequence is TGTGCCAGTAGTATAGTCGCTAGATCCTACAATGAGCAGTTCTTC. The rearrangement links TRBV19 to TRBJ2-1; D is ambiguous. The CDR3 sequence is 15 residues long. Between the trimmed V and J ends, which lost 1 base and 1 base, there was a span of 8 bases. Germline V gene data show CDR1 as LNHDA and CDR2 as SQIVND (reference sequence).

The CDR3 DNA sequence: TGTGCCAGCAGCTTAATGGCAGGGACCTACAATGAGCAGTTCTTC. It encodes CASSLMAGTYNEQFF. The rearrangement links TRBV7-3 to TRBJ2-1; the D gene is possibly TRBD1 (5 bases). Germline V lookup: CDR1 SGHTA, CDR2 FQGTGA. The V end was cut by 1 base, the J end by 2 bases, with 9 bases between. The CDR3 sequence is 15 residues long. Together with reference TRBV7-3 and TRBJ2-1, the CDR3 gives the full variable domain: GAGVSQTPSNKVTEKGKYVELRCDPISGHTALYWYRQSLGQGPEFLIYFQGTGAADDSGLPNDRFFAVRPEGSVSTLKIQRTERGDSAVYLCASSLMAGTYNEQFFGPGTRLTVL.

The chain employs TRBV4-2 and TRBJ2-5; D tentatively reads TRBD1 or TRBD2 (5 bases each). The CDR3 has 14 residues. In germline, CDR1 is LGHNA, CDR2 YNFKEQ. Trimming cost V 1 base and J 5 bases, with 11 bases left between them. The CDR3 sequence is CASSQGGRGETQYF. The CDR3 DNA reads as TGTGCCAGCAGCCAAGGGGGCCGAGGGGAGACCCAGTACTTC.

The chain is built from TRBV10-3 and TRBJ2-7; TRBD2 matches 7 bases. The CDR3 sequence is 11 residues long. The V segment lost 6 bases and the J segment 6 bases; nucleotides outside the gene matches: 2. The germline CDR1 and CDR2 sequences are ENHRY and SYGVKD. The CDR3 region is CAIRGEGEQYF. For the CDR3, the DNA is TGTGCCATCAGGGGGGAGGGCGAGCAGTACTTC.

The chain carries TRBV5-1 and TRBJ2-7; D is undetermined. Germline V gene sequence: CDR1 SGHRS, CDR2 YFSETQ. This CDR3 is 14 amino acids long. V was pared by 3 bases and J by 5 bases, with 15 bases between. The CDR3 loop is CASSSMVVENEQYF. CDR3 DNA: TGCGCCAGCAGCTCGATGGTTGTGGAAAACGAGCAGTACTTC.

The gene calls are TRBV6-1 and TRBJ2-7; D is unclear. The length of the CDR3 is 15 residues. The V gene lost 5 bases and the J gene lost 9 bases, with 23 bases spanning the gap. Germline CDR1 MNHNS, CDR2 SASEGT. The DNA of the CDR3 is TGTGCCAGCAGTACAGCGCCGGAACTTCCTACGGGGCAGTACTTC. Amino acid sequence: CASSTAPELPTGQYF.

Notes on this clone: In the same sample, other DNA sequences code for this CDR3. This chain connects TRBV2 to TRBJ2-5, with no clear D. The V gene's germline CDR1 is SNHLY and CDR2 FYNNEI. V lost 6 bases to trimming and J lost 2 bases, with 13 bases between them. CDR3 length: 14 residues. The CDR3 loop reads CASRGTAPQETQYF. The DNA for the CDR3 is TGTGCCAGCAGGGGAACAGCTCCGCAAGAGACCCAGTACTTC.